This T cell receptor (beta chain) is drawn from a study of T-cell reconstitution after alpha-beta-depleted transplantation in children. J was trimmed by 6 bases and V by 0 bases; bases with no gene match: 4. Germline CDR1 reads SGDLS; CDR2 reads YYNGEE. This CDR3 comprises 16 residues. A note on this clonotype: What it recognizes is unknown.

Study-wide results and caveats: A year post-transplant, T-cell counts and diversity derived mostly from newly produced T cells. Surviving recipient T cells and thymic progenitors produced the high day-60 TCRbeta diversity seen in some patients. Reportedly, only several hundred clones from non-depleted graft cells drove alpha-beta T-cell counts at about two months.

A library of TCRbeta sequences, prepared with unique molecular identifiers, was generated. TCRdb redid the calling of the PCR reads with MiXCR, one entry per CDR3 protein. The sample comprises about a million distinct CDR3 sequences, roughly 29% of which are singletons, and 25% to 35% rests with the top ten. This sequence originates from a boy under two years old who had a stem cell transplant for SCID, so the T cells may come from the graft donor. Source: PBMCs, mostly from graft donor cells, taken 360 days after TCRalphabeta/CD19-depleted stem cell transplant. J is TRBJ1-6 and V is TRBV9; TRBD1 aligns across 9 bases. The CDR3 loop is CASSVDPDRGNSPLHF. The CDR3 DNA follows: TGTGCCAGCAGCGTAGATCCGGACAGGGGTAATTCACCCCTCCACTTT.